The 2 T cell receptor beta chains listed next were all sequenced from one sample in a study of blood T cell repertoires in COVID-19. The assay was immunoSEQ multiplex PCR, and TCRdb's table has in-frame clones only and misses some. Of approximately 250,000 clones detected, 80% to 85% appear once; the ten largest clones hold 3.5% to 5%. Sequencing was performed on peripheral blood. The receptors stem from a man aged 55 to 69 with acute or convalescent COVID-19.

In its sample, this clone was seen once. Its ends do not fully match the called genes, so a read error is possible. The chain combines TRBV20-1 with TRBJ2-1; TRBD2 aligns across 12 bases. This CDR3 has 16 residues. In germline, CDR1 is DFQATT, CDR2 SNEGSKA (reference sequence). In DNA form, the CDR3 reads TGCAGTGCTAGTCGACTAGCGGGGGCCTCCGACAATGAGCAGTTCTTC. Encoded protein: CSASRLAGASDNEQFF.

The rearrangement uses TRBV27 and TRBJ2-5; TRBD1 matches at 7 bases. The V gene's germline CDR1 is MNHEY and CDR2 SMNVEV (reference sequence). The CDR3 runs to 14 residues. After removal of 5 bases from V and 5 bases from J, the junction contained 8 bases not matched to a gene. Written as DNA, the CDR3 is TGTGCCAGCAGTCCGACAGGGAGAGGGGAGACCCAGTACTTC. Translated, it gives CASSPTGRGETQYF.